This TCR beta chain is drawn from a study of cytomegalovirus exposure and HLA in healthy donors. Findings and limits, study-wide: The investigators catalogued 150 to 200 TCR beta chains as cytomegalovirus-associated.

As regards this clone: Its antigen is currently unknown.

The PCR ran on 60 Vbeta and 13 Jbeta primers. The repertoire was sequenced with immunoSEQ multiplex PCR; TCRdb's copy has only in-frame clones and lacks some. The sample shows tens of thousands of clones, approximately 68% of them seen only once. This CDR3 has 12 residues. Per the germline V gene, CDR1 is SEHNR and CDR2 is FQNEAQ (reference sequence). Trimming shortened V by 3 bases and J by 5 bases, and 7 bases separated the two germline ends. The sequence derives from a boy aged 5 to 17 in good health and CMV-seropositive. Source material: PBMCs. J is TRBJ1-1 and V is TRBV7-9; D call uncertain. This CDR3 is CASSFTGTEAFF. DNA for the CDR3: TGTGCCAGCAGCTTCACCGGGACTGAAGCTTTCTTT.